This T cell receptor beta chain was identified during a study of graft-versus-host responses after intestinal transplantation. The table came from immunoSEQ multiplex PCR; TCRdb's copy has only in-frame clones and leaves some out. The sample yields 65,000 to 85,000 clones, roughly 92% seen once. There are 11 residues in the CDR3. Trimming took 6 bases from V and 15 from J, leaving 12 bases between them. Germline loops: CDR1 MDHEN, CDR2 SYDVKM. V and J are TRBV28 and TRBJ1-6, with D uncertain. The sample consisted of bone marrow, taken 734 days after intestinal transplantation. This TCR derives from a human patient who received an intestinal transplant, so some T cells may come from the graft donor. CDR3: CASSMDHHLHF. Here the CDR3 DNA reads TGTGCCAGCAGCATGGACCACCACCTCCACTTT.